A single sample gave rise to the 11 T cell receptor beta chains below, sequenced in a study of blood T cell repertoires in COVID-19. The assay was immunoSEQ multiplex PCR, and TCRdb's table has in-frame clones only and misses some. The data contain some 99,000 clones, approximately 90% of them singletons. Sequencing was carried out using peripheral blood. Source of these receptors: a human donor in a cohort sampled during active COVID-19.

The V gene is TRBV9, the J gene TRBJ2-3, with a tentative D call TRBD2 (6 bases). Looked up from germline, CDR1 is SGDLS and CDR2 is YYNGEE. The V end lost 4 bases, the J end lost 0 bases, and 12 bases lay between the germline ends. The CDR3 totals 15 residues. The CDR3 loop reads CASSRGGESTDTQYF. In nucleotides, the CDR3 is TGTGCCAGCAGCCGGGGCGGGGAGAGCACAGATACGCAGTATTTT.

This clone was detected a few times. The CDR3 coding sequence is TGTGCCAGCAGCCAAGTCTGGGGAGCTAATTCACCCCTCCACTTT. Protein product: CASSQVWGANSPLHF. The gene calls are TRBV3-1 (or the pseudogene TRBV3-2) and TRBJ1-6; D gene ambiguous. V was pared by 1 base and J by 6 bases, with 10 bases between. Germline CDR1 reads LGHDT; CDR2 reads YNNKEL (reference sequence). The CDR3 has 15 residues.

The chain joins TRBV4-1 to TRBJ2-3, with 9 positions matching TRBD1. CDR1 is MGHRA and CDR2 is YSYEKL in the germline V gene. CDR3 size: 20 residues. J lost 2 bases, V lost 4 bases, and 19 bases had no gene match. The CDR3 DNA follows: TGCGCCAGCAGCCTGACAGGTGGGACAGGGCTAGCGATCTCCACAGATACGCAGTATTTT. As protein: CASSLTGGTGLAISTDTQYF.

This chain joins TRBV4-2 and TRBJ2-3; tentatively, D is TRBD1 (5 bases). V lost 4 bases and J 1 base, leaving 12 bases between the germline ends. The CDR3 contains 15 residues. CDR1 and CDR2 (germline): LGHNA, YNFKEQ. The CDR3 is CASSLRRQRTDTQYF. The CDR3 DNA is TGTGCCAGCAGCCTTCGAAGACAGCGCACAGATACGCAGTATTTT.

V usage is TRBV7-2 and J usage is TRBJ2-1, with 9 bases lining up with TRBD2. In germline, CDR1 is SGHTA, CDR2 FQGNSA. V was pared by 4 bases and J by 3 bases, with 4 bases of the junction left unmatched. The CDR3 has 15 residues. For the CDR3, the DNA is TGTGCCAGCAGCTACCGCGGGGGGGACTACAATGAGCAGTTCTTC. Amino acid sequence: CASSYRGGDYNEQFF.

The rearrangement links TRBV28 to TRBJ1-1; 7 nucleotides line up with TRBD1. There are 15 residues in the CDR3. Germline V gene sequence: CDR1 MDHEN, CDR2 SYDVKM. V gave up 6 bases and J gave up 5 bases; unmatched junction bases: 12. CDR3 sequence (DNA): TGTGCCAGCAGGTTGGACAGGTACCCTGCTACTGAAGCTTTCTTT. Translated, it gives CASRLDRYPATEAFF.

The chain carries TRBV28 and TRBJ1-2; a weak D match, TRBD1 (6 bases). Germline lookup yields CDR1 MDHEN and CDR2 SYDVKM. Trimming took 6 bases from V and 4 from J, leaving 15 bases between them. The CDR3 covers 14 residues. The CDR3 sequence: CASSPDLDSYGYTF. For the CDR3, the DNA is TGTGCCAGCAGCCCGGATCTGGACAGCTATGGCTACACCTTC.

The chain carries TRBV24-1 and TRBJ2-7, with TRBD1 identical over 9 bases. Germline V lookup: CDR1 KGHDR, CDR2 SFDVKD. J gave up 5 bases and V 9 bases, and 7 bases lay outside the gene matches. This CDR3 region has 13 residues. CDR3 in DNA: TGTGCCACCTCAACAGGGGGCTCTAACGAGCAGTACTTC. It codes for CATSTGGSNEQYF.

The chain is built from TRBV2 and TRBJ2-1, with D perhaps TRBD2 (6 bases). V was shortened by 5 bases and J by 9 bases, with 14 bases between the two germline ends. The germline CDR1 and CDR2 sequences are SNHLY and FYNNEI. CDR3 size: 13 residues. The CDR3 DNA reads as TGTGCCAGCAGTTCTACTAGCCACGGTGAGCAGTTCTTC. It translates to CASSSTSHGEQFF.

This sequence joins TRBV10-2 and TRBJ1-6; unclear D gene. This CDR3 has 15 amino acids. Germline values: CDR1 WSHSY, CDR2 SAAADI. V gave up 3 bases and J gave up 7 bases, with 13 bases separating them. Here the CDR3 DNA reads TGCGCCAGCAGTGACCCCCAGGTTGGAAATTCACCCCTCCACTTT. This codes for CASSDPQVGNSPLHF.

The chain uses TRBV7-2 and TRBJ2-7; D is ambiguous. Trimming shortened V by 5 bases and J by 0 bases, and 14 bases separated the two germline ends. The germline V gene has CDR1 SGHTA and CDR2 FQGNSA. The CDR3 covers 15 residues. Here the CDR3 reads CASSLHSRFSYEQYF. The CDR3 DNA reads TGTGCCAGCAGCCTCCACAGCAGATTCTCCTACGAGCAGTACTTC. The whole variable domain, filled in from reference TRBV7-2 and TRBJ2-7, reads GAGVSQSPSNKVTEKGKDVELRCDPISGHTALYWYRQSLGQGLEFLIYFQGNSAPDKSGLPSDRFSAERTGGSVSTLTIQRTQQEDSAVYLCASSLHSRFSYEQYFGPGTRLTVT.